The source of this T cell receptor beta chain is a study of blood T cell repertoires in COVID-19. Source study methods: Reference gene primer amplification gave nucleated cell count estimates. TCRdb's copy holds only in-frame clones and misses some; the assay was immunoSEQ multiplex PCR. V, J and clone size reflect that table, while D and trimming were determined from the DNA. The table shows approximately 72,000 clones, with 84% occurring only once. The CDR3 contains 12 residues. Germline assignment: CDR1 SNHLY and CDR2 FYNNEI. The V gene lost 3 bases and the J gene lost 5 bases, with 5 bases spanning the gap.

Source material: peripheral blood. This sequence joins TRBV2 and TRBJ1-5; D remains unclear. The sequence was obtained from a man over 45 with active COVID-19. DNA of the CDR3: TGTGCCAGCAGTGACAGGCATCAGCCCCAGCATTTT. It translates to CASSDRHQPQHF.